The 32 T cell receptor beta chains presented below share a single source sample, sequenced in a study of T cells in Graves' hyperthyroidism and ophthalmopathy. Amplification targeted TCR beta CDR3 regions from RNA transcripts. HTBI primers drove first-round RT-PCR of the TCR CDR3. TCRdb ran MiXCR on the multiplex PCR reads and lists one entry per CDR3 protein. The sample yields roughly 350,000 distinct CDR3 sequences, more than 11% seen once. Input material: blood. The receptors come from a woman between 25 and 40 years old with Graves' hyperthyroidism.

This clonotype has at least ten counts. The chain links TRBV20-1 to TRBJ2-2; TRBD2 aligns across 14 bases. The CDR3 has 15 amino acids. The V and J ends lost 7 bases and 6 bases, in that order; junction bases with no gene match: 7. Looked up from germline, CDR1 is DFQATT and CDR2 is SNEGSKA (reference sequence). CDR3 bases: TGCAGTGTACCGGGACTAGCGGGAGCGTCCGGGGAGCTGTTTTTT. Residues: CSVPGLAGASGELFF.

Concerning this clonotype itself: A clone one base away is much larger, so this may be a read error. Given the absence of the conserved phenylalanine or tryptophan at the CDR3 end, a read error is likely. V usage is TRBV24-1 and J usage is TRBJ2-5, with 9 positions matching TRBD1. The CDR3 is made up of 15 amino acids. Germline V CDR1 and CDR2: KGHDR, SFDVKD. The J segment lost 2 bases and the V segment lost 5 bases, leaving 5 bases of the junction unmatched. In DNA, the CDR3 is TGTGCCACCAGTGGCCAGGGACAGGGTCAAGAGACCCAGTACCTC. It specifies CATSGQGQGQETQYL.

This clonotype was seen repeatedly, ten times or more. V gene TRBV6-2 or TRBV6-3 combines with J gene TRBJ2-7; tentative D call: TRBD2 (6 bases). Germline CDR1 and CDR2: MNHEY and SVGEGT. The CDR3 is 15 amino acids. The V gene lost 4 bases and the J gene lost 0 bases, with 13 bases spanning the gap. The CDR3 DNA sequence: TGTGCCAGCAGTTTAGCGGCGGTGAGCTCCTACGAGCAGTACTTC. Protein product: CASSLAAVSSYEQYF.

This clonotype was found many times. CDR3: CATSLQESEQYF. The CDR3, as DNA: TGTGCCACCAGCTTACAGGAGAGCGAGCAGTACTTC. The chain employs TRBV15 and TRBJ2-7, with D tentatively TRBD1 (5 bases). The CDR3 sequence is 12 residues long. Between the trimmed V and J ends, which lost 5 bases and 6 bases, there was a span of 11 bases. The germline V gene encodes CDR1 LNHNV and CDR2 YYDKDF (reference sequence).

This clonotype was recorded many times. The chain employs TRBV5-5 and TRBJ2-3; D is perhaps TRBD1 or TRBD2 (6 bases each). This CDR3 spans 14 amino acids. V shed 1 base and J shed 7 bases, with 13 bases lying between them. Germline assignment: CDR1 SGHKS and CDR2 YYEKEE (reference sequence). CDR3 protein: CASSLRGEANTQYF. DNA of the CDR3: TGTGCCAGCAGCTTGAGGGGGGAAGCGAATACGCAGTATTTT.

The V and J genes are TRBV20-1 and TRBJ1-3, with 10 bases fitting TRBD1. There are 15 residues in the CDR3. Germline lookup yields CDR1 DFQATT and CDR2 SNEGSKA (reference sequence). V shed 2 bases and J 2 bases; nucleotides not matched to a gene: 3. CDR3 nucleotides: TGCAGTGCTAGATCGACAGGGGGCGCTGGAAACACCATATATTTT. The encoded protein is CSARSTGGAGNTIYF.

V usage is TRBV10-2 and J usage is TRBJ2-7; D assignment may be TRBD1 or TRBD2 (5 bases each). This CDR3 contains 12 residues. Trimming shortened V by 8 bases and J by 2 bases, and 10 bases separated the two germline ends. CDR1 WSHSY and CDR2 SAAADI come from the germline V gene. As DNA, the CDR3 is TGCGCCAGCGGGGACGGTGCCTACGAGCAGTACTTC. Amino acid sequence: CASGDGAYEQYF.

Ten or more counts support this clonotype. The gene calls are TRBV11-2 and TRBJ2-7, with 8 positions matching TRBD2. Germline CDR1 reads SGHAT; CDR2 reads FQNNGV. The CDR3 is made up of 14 amino acids. The junction had 5 bases not matched to a gene; V was cut back by 5 bases and J by 2 bases. As DNA, the CDR3 is TGTGCCAGCAGCCCTACTAGCGGCCCCTACGAGCAGTACTTC. Translating gives CASSPTSGPYEQYF.

This clonotype was seen repeatedly, ten times or more. This chain connects TRBV20-1 to TRBJ2-5; the match to TRBD1 covers 11 bases. Looked up from germline, CDR1 is DFQATT and CDR2 is SNEGSKA (reference sequence). With 0 bases clipped from V and 4 bases from J, the junction kept 7 bases outside the gene matches. This CDR3 has 16 residues. The CDR3 DNA follows: TGCAGTGCTAGAGATTACGGACAGGGGGCTCGAGAGACCCAGTACTTC. Amino acids: CSARDYGQGARETQYF.

In its sample, this clonotype was seen a few times. The CDR3 DNA follows: TGTGCCAGCGCTAGGGGGGTCACAGATACGCAGTATTTT. Translated, it gives CASARGVTDTQYF. This chain links TRBV28 with TRBJ2-3, with D perhaps TRBD1 or TRBD2 (6 bases each). The germline gives CDR1 MDHEN, CDR2 SYDVKM. Trimming cost V 8 bases and J 2 bases, with 11 bases left between them. The length of the CDR3 is 13 residues.

This clonotype has a count of ten or more. The chain employs TRBV30 and TRBJ2-4, with D unresolved. The CDR3 covers 13 residues. V shed 0 bases and J shed 9 bases, with 12 bases lying between them. Germline-derived CDR1 and CDR2 are GTSNPN and SVGIG (reference sequence). CDR3 sequence reads: CAWSVPSSPIQYF. In DNA form, the CDR3 reads TGTGCCTGGAGTGTCCCCTCCAGTCCCATTCAGTACTTC. The full variable domain, rest sourced from reference TRBV30 and TRBJ2-4, is SQTIHQWPATLVQPVGSPLSLECTVEGTSNPNLYWYRQAAGRGLQLLFYSVGIGQISSEVPQNLSASRPQDRQFILSSKKLLLSDSGFYLCAWSVPSSPIQYFGAGTRLSVL.

This clonotype was detected many times. The V call is TRBV5-1, the J call TRBJ2-1; D is perhaps TRBD1 or TRBD2 (7 bases each). V lost 1 base, J lost 5 bases, and 13 bases lay in between. CDR3 size: 15 residues. Germline CDR1 and CDR2: SGHRS and YFSETQ. Written as DNA, the CDR3 is TGCGCCAGCAGCTTGTTACAGGGGACTAACAATGAGCAGTTCTTC. Translated, it gives CASSLLQGTNNEQFF. Drawing the rest from reference TRBV5-1 and TRBJ2-1, the complete variable domain is KAGVTQTPRYLIKTRGQQVTLSCSPISGHRSVSWYQQTPGQGLQFLFEYFSETQRNKGNFPGRFSGRQFSNSRSEMNVSTLELGDSALYLCASSLLQGTNNEQFFGPGTRLTVL.

The sample holds a few counts of this clonotype. The V and J genes are TRBV5-1 and TRBJ2-3; the match to TRBD2 covers 9 bases. The V and J ends lost 4 bases and 4 bases, in that order; junction bases with no gene match: 10. The V gene's germline CDR1 is SGHRS and CDR2 YFSETQ. The CDR3 consists of 16 residues. The CDR3 region has the DNA TGCGCCAGCAGCCCCCAGGGTGCGGGAGGGCCAGATACGCAGTATTTT. This gives the protein CASSPQGAGGPDTQYF.

The chain has TRBV20-1 and TRBJ1-6; unclear D gene. Trimming stripped 3 bases from V and 9 bases from J, with 18 bases between. CDR1 and CDR2 from the germline V gene are DFQATT and SNEGSKA (reference sequence). This CDR3 is built from 15 residues. The CDR3 DNA reads TGCAGTGCTAGTTCATATCTCCCTAAGGCTTCACCCCTCCACTTT. It codes for CSASSYLPKASPLHF.

The sample holds a few counts of this clonotype. The chain employs TRBV28 and TRBJ2-5; D is ambiguous. The CDR3 is 16 amino acids. CDR1 is MDHEN and CDR2 is SYDVKM in the germline V gene. The V end was cut by 4 bases, the J end by 2 bases, with 17 bases between. CDR3 DNA: TGTGCCAGCAGTTGGCACTACAAGGGCAGGCAAGAGACCCAGTACTTC. This encodes CASSWHYKGRQETQYF.

At least ten counts were recorded for this clonotype. The chain has TRBV20-1 and TRBJ2-1; D remains unclear. The CDR3 consists of 13 residues. The germline V and J ends were trimmed by 5 bases and 6 bases, with 14 bases remaining between them. Looked up from germline, CDR1 is DFQATT and CDR2 is SNEGSKA (reference sequence). The CDR3 coding sequence is TGCAGTGCTGTACCACCTAGGTCCAATGAGCAGTTCTTC. This gives the protein CSAVPPRSNEQFF.

The V call is TRBV30, the J call TRBJ2-7; the D is unclear. The CDR3 is 11 amino acids. Trimming cost V 2 bases and J 1 base, with 3 bases left between them. Germline CDR1 reads GTSNPN; CDR2 reads SVGIG (reference sequence). CDR3: CAWSPSYEQYF. DNA of the CDR3: TGTGCCTGGAGTCCTTCCTACGAGCAGTACTTC.

This clonotype has at least ten counts. The chain joins TRBV20-1 to TRBJ1-2; no reliable D call. Germline assignment: CDR1 DFQATT and CDR2 SNEGSKA (reference sequence). This CDR3 comprises 16 residues. V dropped 3 bases and J dropped 5 bases, with 22 bases sitting between them. CDR3 sequence: CSASAGLEKEAYGYTF. The CDR3 coding sequence is TGCAGTGCTAGCGCCGGCCTAGAGAAGGAGGCTTATGGCTACACCTTC.

The table lists this clonotype with many counts. The V and J genes are TRBV7-3 and TRBJ2-3; the match to TRBD1 covers 8 bases. The CDR3 covers 16 residues. Germline CDR1 is SGHTA and CDR2 is FQGTGA. Germline trimming cut 2 bases from V and 5 bases from J; bases unmatched to any gene: 9. CDR3 region: CASSLLGQGGIDTQYF. The CDR3 DNA sequence: TGTGCCAGCAGCTTACTCGGACAGGGTGGAATAGATACGCAGTATTTT.

The chain employs TRBV7-9 and TRBJ2-3; no clear D gene. CDR1 is SEHNR, CDR2 FQNEAQ, per germline (reference sequence). Between the trimmed V and J ends, which lost 4 bases and 7 bases, there was a span of 9 bases. CDR3 size: 12 residues. CDR3 loop: CASSSPQNTQYF. Here the CDR3 DNA reads TGTGCCAGCAGCTCACCTCAAAATACGCAGTATTTT.

At least ten counts were recorded for this clonotype. In DNA form, the CDR3 reads TGTGCCAGCAACCCAGTTGTTAACAATGAGCAGTTCTTC. As protein: CASNPVVNNEQFF. This chain uses TRBV12-3 or TRBV12-4 with TRBJ2-1; no definite D call. CDR3 length equals 13 residues. The V gene lost 7 bases and the J gene lost 5 bases, with 12 bases spanning the gap.

The CDR3 region is CSVLPSAGELFF. DNA for the CDR3: TGCAGCGTCCTCCCCAGTGCCGGGGAGCTGTTTTTT. V is TRBV29-1 and J is TRBJ2-2; D is undetermined. Germline V CDR1 and CDR2: SQVTM, ANQGSEA. With 6 bases removed from V and 6 bases from J, the gap between germline ends came to 11 bases. The CDR3 is 12 residues long.

On this clonotype: This clone may be a read error of a much larger clone one base away. The genes are TRBV12-3 or TRBV12-4 and TRBJ2-7; TRBD1 aligns across 10 bases. This CDR3 spans 14 amino acids. The V segment lost 6 bases and the J segment 5 bases; nucleotides outside the gene matches: 7. The chain's CDR3 is CASRLGQGTHEQYF. CDR3 nucleotides: TGTGCCAGCAGGCTGGGACAGGGGACCCACGAGCAGTACTTC.

This clonotype has only a few counts. V is TRBV3-1 and J is TRBJ2-3; TRBD1 aligns across 7 bases. The CDR3 covers 14 residues. The V and J ends lost 4 bases and 2 bases, in that order; junction bases with no gene match: 3. Germline assignment: CDR1 LGHDT and CDR2 YNNKEL (reference sequence). The CDR3 DNA is TGTGCCAGCAGCCCCGGGACAGCCACAGATACGCAGTATTTT. This sequence encodes CASSPGTATDTQYF.

This clonotype was recorded at least ten times. The rearrangement uses TRBV27 and TRBJ1-3; the D is unclear. The CDR3 contains 14 residues. Germline V gene lookup returns CDR1 MNHEY and CDR2 SMNVEV (reference sequence). V was trimmed by 2 bases and J by 0 bases, leaving 5 bases between them. CDR3 region: CASSLSPSGNTIYF. The CDR3 DNA follows: TGTGCCAGCAGTTTAAGTCCCTCTGGAAACACCATATATTTT.

This clonotype has ten or more counts. The chain carries TRBV7-3 and TRBJ2-1; 10 positions match TRBD2. The CDR3 length is 15 residues. Trimming removed 5 bases from V and 10 bases from J; junction bases left unmatched: 11. The germline V gene has CDR1 SGHTA and CDR2 FQGTGA. This CDR3 is CASSPSFGTSVEQFF. The CDR3 DNA reads TGTGCCAGCAGCCCATCATTCGGGACTAGCGTCGAGCAGTTCTTC.

This clonotype has at least ten counts. This chain joins TRBV7-9 and TRBJ2-5, with 8 bases identical to TRBD1. The CDR3 is 18 amino acids. J was trimmed by 1 base and V by 5 bases; bases with no gene match: 15. CDR1 and CDR2 (germline): SEHNR, FQNEAQ (reference sequence). The CDR3 DNA reads as TGTGCCAGCAGCCATGACAGGGGATCAGCTCTTCGCCAAGAGACCCAGTACTTC. This translates into CASSHDRGSALRQETQYF.

The CDR3 protein is CASSALDTLSYNEQFF. CDR3 sequence (DNA): TGTGCCAGCAGCGCTCTAGACACCCTTTCCTACAATGAGCAGTTCTTC. This chain connects TRBV7-6 to TRBJ2-1; D gene uncertain. The V gene lost 5 bases and the J gene lost 1 base, with 15 bases spanning the gap. Germline V gene data show CDR1 as SGHVS and CDR2 as FNYEAQ. The CDR3 is 16 residues long.

This clonotype occurred many times. The V call is TRBV29-1, the J call TRBJ1-1; D call uncertain. The CDR3 loop spans 11 amino acids. Germline CDR1 SQVTM, CDR2 ANQGSEA. V dropped 4 bases and J dropped 3 bases, with 6 bases sitting between them. CDR3 coding DNA: TGCAGCGTTGTAGGGCACACTGAAGCTTTCTTT. This encodes CSVVGHTEAFF.

About this clonotype: At one of its ends the junction is not consistent with the germline gene, which may arise from a read error. The rearrangement links TRBV19 to TRBJ1-5, with unresolved D. The V gene's germline CDR1 is LNHDA and CDR2 SQIVND (reference sequence). The CDR3 length is 13 residues. In DNA form, the CDR3 reads TGTGCCAGTAGTATTACAGCACAACAGCCCCAGCGTTTT. This encodes CASSITAQQPQRF.

This clonotype was seen repeatedly, ten times or more. The chain recombines TRBV30 with TRBJ2-2, with D perhaps being TRBD1 or TRBD2 (5 bases each). Trimming removed 1 base from V and 2 bases from J, with 11 bases in between. The CDR3 consists of 15 residues. Germline-derived CDR1 and CDR2 are GTSNPN and SVGIG (reference sequence). CDR3: CAWSGEGPNTGELFF. CDR3 in DNA: TGTGCCTGGAGTGGCGAGGGGCCCAACACCGGGGAGCTGTTTTTT.

This clonotype was picked up many times. The V and J genes are TRBV28 and TRBJ2-1; 8 bases are a match to TRBD1. The V gene's germline CDR1 is MDHEN and CDR2 SYDVKM. V lost 5 bases, J lost 7 bases, and 7 bases stayed unmatched. This CDR3 spans 14 amino acids. For the CDR3, the DNA is TGTGCCAGCAGTCGGACAGGGAGCCGAAATGAGCAGTTCTTC. Amino acid sequence: CASSRTGSRNEQFF.